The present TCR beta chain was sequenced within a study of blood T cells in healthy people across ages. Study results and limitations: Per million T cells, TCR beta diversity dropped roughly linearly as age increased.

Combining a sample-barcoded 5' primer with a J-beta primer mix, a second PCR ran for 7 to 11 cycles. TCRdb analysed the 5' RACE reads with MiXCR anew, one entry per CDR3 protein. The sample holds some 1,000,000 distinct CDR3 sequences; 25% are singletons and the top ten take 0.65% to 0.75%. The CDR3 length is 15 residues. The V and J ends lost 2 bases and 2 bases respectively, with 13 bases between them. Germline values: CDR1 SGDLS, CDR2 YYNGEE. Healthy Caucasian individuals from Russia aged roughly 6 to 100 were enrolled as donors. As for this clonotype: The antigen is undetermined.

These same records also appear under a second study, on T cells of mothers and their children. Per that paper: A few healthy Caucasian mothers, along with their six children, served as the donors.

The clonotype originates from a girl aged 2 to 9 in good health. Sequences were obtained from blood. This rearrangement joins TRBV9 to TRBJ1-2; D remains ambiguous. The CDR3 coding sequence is TGTGCCAGCAGCGTTAGCAGCCAACCCAACTATGGCTACACCTTC. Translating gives CASSVSSQPNYGYTF.